The T cell receptor beta chain described here comes from a study of T cell clonality in common variable immunodeficiency. Clones were read by immunoSEQ multiplex PCR, and TCRdb kept only the in-frame ones, dropping some. The record shows around 39,000 clones for this sample, with no singletons present. Study outcomes and limitations: Fewer deletions and N-nucleotide insertions were reportedly seen in common variable immunodeficiency TCR beta sequences. Shared TCRbeta clones were fewer between CVID subjects than controls.

This clone was seen only a few times. Its antigen is unidentified. The missing CDR3 end, 3 residues past where the read stops, is filled in from the germline J gene. Each donor provided roughly 4.5 to 8 ml of heparinized whole blood. The length of the CDR3 is 12 residues. The germline V gene has CDR1 SEHNR and CDR2 FQNEAQ (reference sequence). Trimming shortened V by 3 bases and J by 3 bases, and 5 bases separated the two germline ends. The TCR was taken from a person between 18 and 75 years old in good health. Sequencing was done on a sample of peripheral blood mononuclear cells. The chain employs TRBV7-9 and TRBJ1-2, with D possibly being TRBD1 (5 bases). Incomplete CDR3 DNA: TGTGCCAGCAGCTTCAGGGACTATGGC. As protein: CASSFRDYG. The entire CDR3 protein is CASSFRDYGYTF.